A selection of T cell receptor beta chains follows, all from one sample in a study of OX40 agonist ivuxolimab in advanced cancers. Only in-frame clones appear in the TCRdb table, and some are missing; sequencing was by immunoSEQ multiplex PCR. The table includes tens of thousands of clones, 70% to 90% detected once. Specimen: CD4+ or CD8+ T cells sorted from blood, collected in a trial of the OX40 agonist ivuxolimab. The receptors originated from an adult with an advanced solid tumor such as melanoma, head and neck, liver or kidney cancer. Both conserved end residues are part of each CDR3.

v_call: TRBV30; j_call: TRBJ2-1; cdr3_aa: CAWSVLQLDNEQFF
v_call: TRBV4-1; j_call: TRBJ1-4; cdr3_aa: CASSQEGYATNEKLFF
v_call: TRBV11-2; j_call: TRBJ2-7; cdr3_aa: CASSLDSYEQYF
v_call: TRBV7-9; j_call: TRBJ2-7; cdr3_aa: CASSLPGPYEQYF
v_call: TRBV28; j_call: TRBJ1-6; cdr3_aa: CASRWLGYSYNSPLHF
v_call: TRBV30; j_call: TRBJ1-5; cdr3_aa: CAWREKTNQPQHF
v_call: TRBV14; j_call: TRBJ2-1; cdr3_aa: CASSPWTQVSEQFF
v_call: TRBV19; j_call: TRBJ2-1; cdr3_aa: CASSFQEDEQFF
v_call: TRBV18; j_call: TRBJ1-2; cdr3_aa: CASSRRAGIDYGYTF
v_call: TRBV7-6; j_call: TRBJ1-5; cdr3_aa: CASSSTLYQPQHF
v_call: TRBV27; j_call: TRBJ1-6; cdr3_aa: CASSLSGTFSSPLHF
v_call: TRBV6-5; j_call: TRBJ2-3; cdr3_aa: CASTLGGLSTDTQYF
v_call: TRBV10-3; j_call: TRBJ2-5; cdr3_aa: CAISEPDPEQGANVKAQYF
v_call: TRBV27; j_call: TRBJ1-5; cdr3_aa: CASRMTGSNQPQHF
v_call: TRBV7-9; j_call: TRBJ2-3; cdr3_aa: CASSLEVWTLKPADTQYF
v_call: TRBV7-6; j_call: TRBJ2-2; cdr3_aa: CASSLGFLASKDTGELFF
v_call: TRBV6-6; j_call: TRBJ2-1; cdr3_aa: CASSTNGGNEQFF
v_call: TRBV2; j_call: TRBJ2-7; cdr3_aa: CASSPRQGGMWEQYF
v_call: TRBV29-1; j_call: TRBJ2-3; cdr3_aa: CSTTGQGTDTQYF
v_call: TRBV2; j_call: TRBJ2-4; cdr3_aa: CASSEGRVLNIQYF
v_call: TRBV5-5; j_call: TRBJ2-1; cdr3_aa: CASSLFLLDYEQFF
v_call: TRBV7-8; j_call: TRBJ2-5; cdr3_aa: CASSSPGTGEETQYF
v_call: TRBV19; j_call: TRBJ2-7; cdr3_aa: CASSSQVRHEQYF
v_call: TRBV4-1; j_call: TRBJ2-7; cdr3_aa: CASSQRASGPYEQYF
v_call: TRBV6-1; j_call: TRBJ2-4; cdr3_aa: CASSGRGAGGPNNPYIQYF
v_call: TRBV7-9; j_call: TRBJ2-1; cdr3_aa: CAGKGLARDEQFF
v_call: TRBV2; j_call: TRBJ1-2; cdr3_aa: CASSDEGGDYGYTF
v_call: TRBV30; j_call: TRBJ1-1; cdr3_aa: CAWSRGKNTEAFF
v_call: TRBV6-6; j_call: TRBJ1-2; cdr3_aa: CASSYPGQGRPYGYTF
v_call: TRBV20-1; j_call: TRBJ1-1; cdr3_aa: CSAFWNTEAFF